This T cell receptor (beta chain) derives from a study of radiation and T cells in renal cell carcinoma. The CDR3 has 13 residues. Trimming cost V 4 bases and J 4 bases, with 10 bases left between them. Germline CDR1 reads MNHNS; CDR2 reads SASEGT. Time point reported: blood 4 weeks post-SBRT, at nephrectomy. Treatment meaning: 15 Gy SBRT to primary tumor, nephrectomy 4 weeks later. Nephrectomy followed 15 Gy stereotactic body radiation by 4 weeks. Only in-frame clones appear in the TCRdb table, and some are missing; sequencing was by immunoSEQ multiplex PCR. The sample lists under 100,000 clones, roughly 84% occurring once.

This clonotype was obtained from a man aged 55 to 70 with renal cell carcinoma. Sequencing was performed on blood, taken from a patient whose treatment included radiotherapy and nephrectomy. V is TRBV6-1 and J is TRBJ1-2; D may be TRBD1 (5 bases). This CDR3 is CASSGDGTYGYTF. In DNA form, the CDR3 reads TGTGCCAGCAGTGGGGATGGGACCTATGGCTACACCTTC.